These T cell receptor beta chains were read from a single sample in a study of Graves' ophthalmopathy and Graves' hyperthyroidism. MiXCR, run by TCRdb on the multiplex PCR reads, gives a single entry per CDR3 protein. The sample lists hundreds of thousands of distinct CDR3 sequences, 22% seen once, with approximately 6.5% in the top ten. The source material was peripheral blood. These TCRs come from a woman in her late teens or twenties with stable Graves' hyperthyroidism. Some clones in this sample may be carry-over from other donors' samples. Each CDR3 is given with its conserved first and last residue. The D gene is left open where the match is weak. Only part of the rows carry a size: once, few, many, or a class if the clone is expanded.

CDR3,DNA,size,D,V,J
CASSEPPGVGNTIYF,TGTGCCAGCAGTGAACCCCCAGGGGTGGGAAACACCATATATTTT,.,.,TRBV25-1,TRBJ1-3
CASSTSGTSGRANEQYF,TGTGCCAGCAGTACCTCCGGGACTAGCGGGAGGGCCAACGAGCAGTACTTC,many,TRBD2,TRBV6-4,TRBJ2-7
CASRVTPGTGGTGELFF,TGTGCCAGCAGGGTGACGCCCGGGACAGGGGGCACCGGGGAGCTGTTTTTT,many,TRBD1,TRBV6-1,TRBJ2-2
CASSRRQGTNSPLHF,TGTGCCAGCAGTCGTCGACAGGGCACTAATTCACCCCTCCACTTT,many,TRBD1,TRBV27,TRBJ1-6
CASINTFSTEAFF,TGTGCCAGCATAAACACCTTTAGCACTGAAGCTTTCTTT,.,.,TRBV6-1,TRBJ1-1
CASSTRDNYEQYF,TGTGCCAGCAGCACACGGGACAACTACGAGCAGTACTTC,many,.,TRBV6-5,TRBJ2-7
CASSPDSTGGYTF,TGTGCCAGCTCACCAGACAGTACGGGTGGCTACACCTTC,.,.,TRBV18,TRBJ1-2
CASSVAPITSYNSPLHF,TGTGCCAGCAGCGTAGCCCCGATAACCTCCTATAATTCACCCCTCCACTTT,many,.,TRBV9,TRBJ1-6
CASSGTSGSINTGELFF,TGTGCCAGCAGCGGGACTAGCGGGAGTATCAACACCGGGGAGCTGTTTTTT,few,TRBD2,TRBV12-3/TRBV12-4,TRBJ2-2
CASSFLERPGDTGELFF,TGTGCCAGCAGTTTCCTTGAACGCCCAGGGGACACCGGGGAGCTGTTTTTT,many,.,TRBV12-3/TRBV12-4,TRBJ2-2
CASIQWTEAFF,TGTGCCAGCATCCAGTGGACTGAAGCTTTCTTT,many,.,TRBV12-3/TRBV12-4,TRBJ1-1
CASSPPGGYTF,TGTGCCAGCAGCCCACCCGGGGGCTACACCTTC,many,.,TRBV7-9,TRBJ1-2